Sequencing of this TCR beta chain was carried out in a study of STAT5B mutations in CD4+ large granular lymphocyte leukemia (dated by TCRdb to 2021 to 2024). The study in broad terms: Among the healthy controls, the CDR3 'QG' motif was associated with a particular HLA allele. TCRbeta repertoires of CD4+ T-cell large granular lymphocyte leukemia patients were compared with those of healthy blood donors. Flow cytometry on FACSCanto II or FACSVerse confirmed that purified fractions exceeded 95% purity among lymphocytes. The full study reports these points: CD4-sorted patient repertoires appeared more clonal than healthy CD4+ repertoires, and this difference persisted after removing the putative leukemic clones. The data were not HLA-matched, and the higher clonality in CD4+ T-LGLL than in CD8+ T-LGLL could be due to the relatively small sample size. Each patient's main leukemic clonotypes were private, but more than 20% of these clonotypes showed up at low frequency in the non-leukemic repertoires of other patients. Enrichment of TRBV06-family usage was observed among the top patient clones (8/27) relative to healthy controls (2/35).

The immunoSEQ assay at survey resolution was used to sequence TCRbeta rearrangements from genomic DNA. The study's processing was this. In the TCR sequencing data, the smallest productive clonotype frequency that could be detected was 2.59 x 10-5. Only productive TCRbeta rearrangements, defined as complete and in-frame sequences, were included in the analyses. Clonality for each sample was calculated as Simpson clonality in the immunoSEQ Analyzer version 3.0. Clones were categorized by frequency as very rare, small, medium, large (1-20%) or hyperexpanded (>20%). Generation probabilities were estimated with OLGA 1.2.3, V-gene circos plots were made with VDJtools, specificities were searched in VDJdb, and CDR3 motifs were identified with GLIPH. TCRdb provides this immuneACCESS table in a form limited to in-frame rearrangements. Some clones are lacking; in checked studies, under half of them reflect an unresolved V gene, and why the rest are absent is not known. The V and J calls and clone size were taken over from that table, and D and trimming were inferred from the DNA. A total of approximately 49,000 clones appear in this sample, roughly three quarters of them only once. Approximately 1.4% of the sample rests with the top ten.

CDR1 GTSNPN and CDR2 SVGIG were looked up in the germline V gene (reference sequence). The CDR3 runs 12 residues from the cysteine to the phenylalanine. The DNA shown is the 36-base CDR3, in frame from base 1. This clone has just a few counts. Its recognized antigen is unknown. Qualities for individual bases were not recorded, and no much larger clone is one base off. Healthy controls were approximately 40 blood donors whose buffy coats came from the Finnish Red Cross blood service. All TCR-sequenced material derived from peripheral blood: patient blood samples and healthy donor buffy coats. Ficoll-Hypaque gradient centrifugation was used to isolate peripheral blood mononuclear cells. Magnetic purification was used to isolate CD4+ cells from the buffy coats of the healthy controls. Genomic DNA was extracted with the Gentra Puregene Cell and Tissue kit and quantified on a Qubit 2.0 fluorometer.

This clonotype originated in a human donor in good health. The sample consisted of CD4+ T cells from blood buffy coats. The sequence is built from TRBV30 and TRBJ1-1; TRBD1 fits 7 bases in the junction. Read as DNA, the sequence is TGTGCATTAGACAGGGTGAACACTGAAGCTTTCTTT. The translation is CALDRVNTEAFF.